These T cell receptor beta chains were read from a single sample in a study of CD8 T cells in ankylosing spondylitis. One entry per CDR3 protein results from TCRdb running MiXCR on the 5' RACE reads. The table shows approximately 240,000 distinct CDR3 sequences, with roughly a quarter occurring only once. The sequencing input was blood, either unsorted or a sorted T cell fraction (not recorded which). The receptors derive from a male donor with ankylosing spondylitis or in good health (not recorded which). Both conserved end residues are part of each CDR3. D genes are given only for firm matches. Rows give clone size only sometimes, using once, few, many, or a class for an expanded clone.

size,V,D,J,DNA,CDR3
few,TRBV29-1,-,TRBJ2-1,TGCAGCGTGGGGGCAGTCTACAATGAGCAGTTCTTC,CSVGAVYNEQFF
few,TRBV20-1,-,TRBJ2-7,TGCAGTGCTAGCGCCTACGAGCAGTACTTC,CSASAYEQYF
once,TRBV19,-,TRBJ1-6,TGTGCCAGTAGTACGACGATCTCAGGGCGAGGGAGGTCCTATAATTCACCCCTCCACTTT,CASSTTISGRGRSYNSPLHF
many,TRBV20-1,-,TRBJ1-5,TGCAGTGCTAGGGTGGATAGCAATCAGCCCCAGCATTTT,CSARVDSNQPQHF
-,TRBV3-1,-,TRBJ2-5,TGTGCCAGCAGCCAAGAGGTAGCGGTGCAAGAGACCCAGTACTTC,CASSQEVAVQETQYF
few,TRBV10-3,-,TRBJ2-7,TGTGCCATCAGTGAGTCGACGGCGGGGTTAAGAGAGCAGTACTTC,CAISESTAGLREQYF
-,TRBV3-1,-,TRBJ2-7,TGTGCCAGCAGCCACCTGGACAGCTCCTACGAGCAGTACTTC,CASSHLDSSYEQYF
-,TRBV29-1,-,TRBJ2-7,TGCAGCGTTGAGTTACAGGGGAGGGGCGAGCAGTACTTC,CSVELQGRGEQYF
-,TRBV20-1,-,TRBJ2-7,TGCAGTGCTAGAGCAGTGGACAGCTTCTACGAGCAGTACTTC,CSARAVDSFYEQYF
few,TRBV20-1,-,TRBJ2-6,TGCAGTGCTAGTCTTCGCTCTGGGGCCAACGTCCTGACTTTC,CSASLRSGANVLTF
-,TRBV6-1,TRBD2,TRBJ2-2,TGTGCCAGCAGAGCGGGGCCCCCGAACACCGGGGAGCTGTTTTTT,CASRAGPPNTGELFF
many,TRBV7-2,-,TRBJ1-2,TGTGCCAGCAGCCGAGACACAGACTATGGCTACACCTTC,CASSRDTDYGYTF
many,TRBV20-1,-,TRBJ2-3,TGCAGTGCTAGCTCGGCCTCGACAAGCACAGATACGCAGTATTTT,CSASSASTSTDTQYF
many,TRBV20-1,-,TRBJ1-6,TGCAGTGTAAGGGTTCAGGGATCCTATAATTCACCCCTCCACTTT,CSVRVQGSYNSPLHF
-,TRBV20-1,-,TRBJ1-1,TGCAGTGCTAGAGGCGGGGAAGGGACTGAAGCTTTCTTT,CSARGGEGTEAFF
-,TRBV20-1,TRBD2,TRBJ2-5,TGCAGTGCTAGAGGGGGGACTACTACGGCGTACCAGTACTTC,CSARGGTTTAYQYF
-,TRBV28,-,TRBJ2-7,TGTGCCAGCAGTCCGGGGACACCCGGTACCTACGAGCAGTACTTC,CASSPGTPGTYEQYF
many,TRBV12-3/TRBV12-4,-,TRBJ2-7,TGTGCCAGCAACGTGGATCCGCAGGTCCCTAGCTCCTACGAGCAGTACTTC,CASNVDPQVPSSYEQYF
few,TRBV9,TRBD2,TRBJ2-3,TGTGCCAGCAGCGTATTTGCGGGAGTTAGCACAGATACGCAGTATTTT,CASSVFAGVSTDTQYF
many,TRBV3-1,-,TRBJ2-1,TGTGCCAGCAGCCAGGTGGGCTCAGGGCCCTACAATGAGCAGTTCTTC,CASSQVGSGPYNEQFF
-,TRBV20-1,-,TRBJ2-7,TGCAGTGCTACCCGGGACGAGCAGTACTTC,CSATRDEQYF
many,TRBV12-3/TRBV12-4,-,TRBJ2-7,TGTGCCAGCAGTTTGGCAGGGATCGAGCAGTACTTC,CASSLAGIEQYF